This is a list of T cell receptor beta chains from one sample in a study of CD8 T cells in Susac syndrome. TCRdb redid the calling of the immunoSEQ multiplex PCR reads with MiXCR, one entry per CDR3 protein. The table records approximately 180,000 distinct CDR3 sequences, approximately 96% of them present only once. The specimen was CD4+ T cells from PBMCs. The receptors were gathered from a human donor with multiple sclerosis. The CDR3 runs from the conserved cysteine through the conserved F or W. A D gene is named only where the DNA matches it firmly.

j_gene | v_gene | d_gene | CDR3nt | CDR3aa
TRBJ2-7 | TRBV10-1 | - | TGCGCCAGCAGTGAGTCGCCATCGTCCGAGCAGTACTTC | CASSESPSSEQYF
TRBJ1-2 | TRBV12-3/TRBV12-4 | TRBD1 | TGTGCCAGCAGCTCGACAGGGGGAAATGGCTACACCTTC | CASSSTGGNGYTF
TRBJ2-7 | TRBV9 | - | TGTGCCAGCAGCGTCTCCGCGGACAGTTACGAGCAGTACTTC | CASSVSADSYEQYF
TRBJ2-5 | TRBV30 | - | TGTGCCTGGAGTGTATGGGGCGCCCAAGAGACCCAGTACTTC | CAWSVWGAQETQYF
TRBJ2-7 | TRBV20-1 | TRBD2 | TGCAGTGCTAGGAAACCGGGACTAGCGGGGGTTGAGCAGTACTTC | CSARKPGLAGVEQYF
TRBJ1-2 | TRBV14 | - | TGTGCCAGCAGCCAAGATATCGGAGGGGGTGGCTACACCTTC | CASSQDIGGGGYTF
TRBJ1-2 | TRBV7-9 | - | TGTGCCAGCAGCCCCGACAGATACTATGGCTACACCTTC | CASSPDRYYGYTF
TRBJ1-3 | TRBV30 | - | TGTGCCTGGAGTGTACGGGGACGGACTGGAAACACCATATATTTT | CAWSVRGRTGNTIYF
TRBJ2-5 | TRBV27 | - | TGTGCCAGCAGTTCCCATCTTCGGCGTGAGACCCAGTACTTC | CASSSHLRRETQYF
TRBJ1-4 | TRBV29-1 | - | TGCAGCGTTGTGTGGCCACCTAATGAAAAACTGTTTTTT | CSVVWPPNEKLFF
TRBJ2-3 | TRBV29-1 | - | TGCAGCGCCTCGGAGGATACGCAGTATTTT | CSASEDTQYF
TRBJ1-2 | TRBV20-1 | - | TGCAGTGCTCCTCAGGGACGAGGCTATGGCTACACCTTC | CSAPQGRGYGYTF
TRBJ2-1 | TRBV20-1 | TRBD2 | TGCACCAGCGGGGCCCTGAGGAATGAGCAGTTCTTC | CTSGALRNEQFF
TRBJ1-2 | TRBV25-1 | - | TGTGCCAGTCTCGACAGCTTCTATGGCTACACCTTC | CASLDSFYGYTF
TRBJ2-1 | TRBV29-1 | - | TGCAGCGTCTCTCAGCGCTCGGTATTCTATGAGCAGTTCTTC | CSVSQRSVFYEQFF